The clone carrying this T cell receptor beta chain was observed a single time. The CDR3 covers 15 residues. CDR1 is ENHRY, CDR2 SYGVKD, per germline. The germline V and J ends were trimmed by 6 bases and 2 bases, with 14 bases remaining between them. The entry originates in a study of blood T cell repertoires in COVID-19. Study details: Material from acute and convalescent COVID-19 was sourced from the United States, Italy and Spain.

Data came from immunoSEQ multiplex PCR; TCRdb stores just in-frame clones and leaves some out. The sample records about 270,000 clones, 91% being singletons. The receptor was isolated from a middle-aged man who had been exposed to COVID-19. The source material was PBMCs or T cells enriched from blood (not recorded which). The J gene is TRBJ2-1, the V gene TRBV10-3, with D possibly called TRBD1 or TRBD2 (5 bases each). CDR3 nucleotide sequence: TGTGCCATCAGCGAGGGGAGATCAACCTACAATGAGCAGTTCTTC. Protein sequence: CAISEGRSTYNEQFF.